The 4 T cell receptor beta chains presented below share a single source sample, sequenced in a study of cytomegalovirus exposure and HLA in healthy donors. The PCR had 60 Vbeta and 13 Jbeta primers. Libraries were prepared by immunoSEQ multiplex PCR; TCRdb keeps only in-frame clonotypes and omits some of them. Among about 90,000 clones listed, about 88% were seen once. The sample was PBMCs. The receptors were gathered from a man aged 18 to 30 in good health and CMV-seronegative.

This chain connects TRBV10-1 to TRBJ2-1, with 12 bases that match TRBD2. The CDR3 sequence is 18 residues long. Germline V CDR1 and CDR2: WNHNN, SYGVQD (reference sequence). With V trimmed by 5 bases and J by 8 bases, 16 bases remained unmatched. CDR3 region: CASSRLFPSGRAGDEQFF. The CDR3 coding sequence is TGCGCCAGCAGTCGTTTATTTCCTAGCGGGAGGGCCGGGGATGAGCAGTTCTTC.

The chain has TRBV2 and TRBJ1-4, with 9 bases matching TRBD1. CDR3 length equals 15 residues. Losses at the gene ends were 5 bases for V and 5 bases for J; bases not matched to a gene: 6. Germline lookup yields CDR1 SNHLY and CDR2 FYNNEI. In DNA, the CDR3 is TGTGCCAGCAGTCCAAGGACAGGGGCCAATGAAAAACTGTTTTTT. This codes for CASSPRTGANEKLFF.

CDR3 sequence reads: CASSLATGYTGELFF. The CDR3 nucleotides read TGTGCCAGCAGCTTAGCGACCGGGTACACCGGGGAGCTGTTTTTT. J is TRBJ2-2 and V is TRBV7-2; D ambiguous. Trimming left V 0 bases short and J 3 bases short, with 8 bases between. The CDR3 length is 15 residues. The germline V gene encodes CDR1 SGHTA and CDR2 FQGNSA.

The chain couples TRBV5-6 to TRBJ2-1; possibly TRBD1 for D (5 bases). Germline V gene sequence: CDR1 SGHDT, CDR2 YYEEEE. This CDR3 is 13 amino acids long. V was cut by 5 bases and J by 3 bases, with 9 bases left in between. This chain's CDR3 is CASSRTLYNEQFF. CDR3 nucleotide sequence: TGTGCCAGCAGTAGGACACTCTACAATGAGCAGTTCTTC.